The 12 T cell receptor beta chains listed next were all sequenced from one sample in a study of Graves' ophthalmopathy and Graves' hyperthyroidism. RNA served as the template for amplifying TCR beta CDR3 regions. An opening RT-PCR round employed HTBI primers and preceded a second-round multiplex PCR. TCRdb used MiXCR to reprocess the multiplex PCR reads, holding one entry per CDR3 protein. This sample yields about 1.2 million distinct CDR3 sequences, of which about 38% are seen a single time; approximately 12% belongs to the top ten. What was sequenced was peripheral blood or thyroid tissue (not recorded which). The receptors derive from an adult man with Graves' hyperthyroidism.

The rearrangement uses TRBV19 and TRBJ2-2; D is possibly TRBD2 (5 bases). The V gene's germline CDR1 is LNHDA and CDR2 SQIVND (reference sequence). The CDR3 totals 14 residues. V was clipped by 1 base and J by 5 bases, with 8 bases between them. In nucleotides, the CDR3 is TGTGCCAGTAGTATAGTCTCGGGGACCGGGGAGCTGTTTTTT. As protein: CASSIVSGTGELFF.

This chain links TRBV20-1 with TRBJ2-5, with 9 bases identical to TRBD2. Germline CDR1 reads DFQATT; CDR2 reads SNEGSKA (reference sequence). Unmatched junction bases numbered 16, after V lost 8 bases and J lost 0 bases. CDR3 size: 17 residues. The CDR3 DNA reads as TGCAGTCCGAGGGCCCAGCGGGGGGCGTTGTACCAAGAGACCCAGTACTTC. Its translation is CSPRAQRGALYQETQYF.

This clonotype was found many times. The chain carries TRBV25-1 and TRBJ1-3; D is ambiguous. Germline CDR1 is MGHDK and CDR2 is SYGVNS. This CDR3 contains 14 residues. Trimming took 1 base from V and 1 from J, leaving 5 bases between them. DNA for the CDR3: TGTGCCAGCAGTGAATCGGGATCTGGAAACACCATATATTTT. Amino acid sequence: CASSESGSGNTIYF.

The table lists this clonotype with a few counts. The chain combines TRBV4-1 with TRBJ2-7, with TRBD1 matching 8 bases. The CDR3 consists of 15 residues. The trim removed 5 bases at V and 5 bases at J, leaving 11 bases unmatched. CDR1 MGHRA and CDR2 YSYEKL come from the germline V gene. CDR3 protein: CASSVRSGGLDEQYF. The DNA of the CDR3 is TGCGCCAGCAGCGTCCGGTCAGGGGGCTTGGACGAGCAGTACTTC.

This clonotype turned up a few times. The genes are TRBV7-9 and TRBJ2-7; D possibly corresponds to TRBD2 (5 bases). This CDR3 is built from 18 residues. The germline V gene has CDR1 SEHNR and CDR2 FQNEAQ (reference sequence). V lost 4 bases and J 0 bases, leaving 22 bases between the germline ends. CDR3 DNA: TGTGCCAGCAGCTCCTTTGCAGGCAGGACTGTTAGCTCCTACGAGCAGTACTTC. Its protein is CASSSFAGRTVSSYEQYF.

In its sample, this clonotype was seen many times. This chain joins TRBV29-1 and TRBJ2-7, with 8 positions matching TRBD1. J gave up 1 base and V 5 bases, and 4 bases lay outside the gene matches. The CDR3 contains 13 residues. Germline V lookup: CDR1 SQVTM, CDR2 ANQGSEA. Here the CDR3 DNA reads TGCAGCGTTAGGACAGGGCAGTCCTACGAGCAGTACTTC. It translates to CSVRTGQSYEQYF.

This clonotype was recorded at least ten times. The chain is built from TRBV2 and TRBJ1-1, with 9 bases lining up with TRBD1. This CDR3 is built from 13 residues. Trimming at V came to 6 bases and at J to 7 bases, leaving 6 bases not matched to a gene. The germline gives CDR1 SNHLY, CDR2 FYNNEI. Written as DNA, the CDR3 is TGTGCCAGCAGCCGGACAGGGGATTATGAAGCTTTCTTT. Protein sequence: CASSRTGDYEAFF.

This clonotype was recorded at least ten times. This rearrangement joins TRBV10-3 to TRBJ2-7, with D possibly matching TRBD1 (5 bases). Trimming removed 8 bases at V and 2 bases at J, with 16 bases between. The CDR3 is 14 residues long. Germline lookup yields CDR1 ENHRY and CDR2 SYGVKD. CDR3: CAIDTGDRTYEQYF. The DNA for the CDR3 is TGTGCCATCGATACCGGTGACAGAACCTACGAGCAGTACTTC.

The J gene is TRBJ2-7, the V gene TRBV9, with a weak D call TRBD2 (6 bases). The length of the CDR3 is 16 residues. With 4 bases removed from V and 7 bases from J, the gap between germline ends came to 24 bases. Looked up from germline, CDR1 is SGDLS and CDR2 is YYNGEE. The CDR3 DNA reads TGTGCCAGCAGCCACGAAACCGGGACGGGAGATTTGGAGCAGTACTTC. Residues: CASSHETGTGDLEQYF.

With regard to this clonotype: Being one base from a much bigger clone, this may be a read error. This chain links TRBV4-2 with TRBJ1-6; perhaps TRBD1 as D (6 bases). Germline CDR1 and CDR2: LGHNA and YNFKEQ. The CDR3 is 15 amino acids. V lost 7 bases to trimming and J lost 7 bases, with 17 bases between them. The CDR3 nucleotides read TGTGCCAGCAATTCATCAGGACAGATAAATTCACCCCTCCACTTT. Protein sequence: CASNSSGQINSPLHF.

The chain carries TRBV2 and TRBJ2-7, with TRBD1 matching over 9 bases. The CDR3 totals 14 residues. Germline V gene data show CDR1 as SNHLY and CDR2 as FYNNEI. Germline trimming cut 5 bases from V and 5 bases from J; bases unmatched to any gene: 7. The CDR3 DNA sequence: TGTGCCAGCAGTCCCCGACAGGGGGGGAACGAGCAGTACTTC. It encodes CASSPRQGGNEQYF.

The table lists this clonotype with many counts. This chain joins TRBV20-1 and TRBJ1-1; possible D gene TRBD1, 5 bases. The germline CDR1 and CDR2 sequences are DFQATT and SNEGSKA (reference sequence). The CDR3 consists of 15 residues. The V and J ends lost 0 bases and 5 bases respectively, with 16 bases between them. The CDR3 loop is CSARDGWGGWTEAFF. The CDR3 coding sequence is TGCAGTGCTAGAGATGGTTGGGGGGGTTGGACTGAAGCTTTCTTT.